This TCR beta chain was sequenced for a study of human T cells and chemical hapten exposure. About the research overall: Predominantly women, the patients had alopecia areata, totalis or universalis.

TCRdb reprocessed the RACE reads via MiXCR and lists one record per CDR3 protein. The table shows about 90,000 distinct CDR3 sequences, with about 11% occurring only once. Time point indicated: patch test 3, about 24 weeks after DPC sensitization. Indicated treatment: therapeutic diphenylcyclopropenone sensitization with weekly scalp DPC. The J segment lost 3 bases and the V segment lost 10 bases, leaving 11 bases of the junction unmatched. There are 15 residues in the CDR3. From germline, CDR1 is MDHEN and CDR2 SYDVKM. This sequence was found in a woman aged 25 to 39 with alopecia areata. Some clones in this sample may be carry-over from other donors' samples. This chain joins TRBV28 and TRBJ2-7, with 11 bases identical to TRBD1. Specimen: whole blood, collected in connection with sensitization to the hapten diphenylcyclopropenone (DPC). CDR3: CANRPTGTGGYEQYF. The CDR3 region has the DNA TGTGCCAACAGACCAACCGGGACAGGGGGCTACGAGCAGTACTTC.